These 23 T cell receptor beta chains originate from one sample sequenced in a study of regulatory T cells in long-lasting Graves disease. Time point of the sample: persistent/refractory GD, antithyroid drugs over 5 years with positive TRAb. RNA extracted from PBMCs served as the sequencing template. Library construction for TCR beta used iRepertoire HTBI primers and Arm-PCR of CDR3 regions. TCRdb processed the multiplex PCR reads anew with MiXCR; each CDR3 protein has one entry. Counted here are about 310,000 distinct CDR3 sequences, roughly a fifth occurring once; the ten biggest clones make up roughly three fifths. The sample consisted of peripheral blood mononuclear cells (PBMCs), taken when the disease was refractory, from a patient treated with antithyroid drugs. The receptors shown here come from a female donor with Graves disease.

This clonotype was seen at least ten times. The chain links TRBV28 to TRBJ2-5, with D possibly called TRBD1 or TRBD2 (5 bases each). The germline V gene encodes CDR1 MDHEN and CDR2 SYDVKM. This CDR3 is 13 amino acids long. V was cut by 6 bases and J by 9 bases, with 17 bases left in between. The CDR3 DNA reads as TGTGCCAGCAGCCGAGGAGGTCAAGGGGCCCAGTACTTC. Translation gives CASSRGGQGAQYF.

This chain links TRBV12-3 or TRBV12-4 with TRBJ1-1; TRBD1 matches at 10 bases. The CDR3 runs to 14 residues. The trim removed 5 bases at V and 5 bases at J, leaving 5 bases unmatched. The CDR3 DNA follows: TGTGCCAGCAGTCGGACAGGGGGAACTACTGAAGCTTTCTTT. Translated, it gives CASSRTGGTTEAFF.

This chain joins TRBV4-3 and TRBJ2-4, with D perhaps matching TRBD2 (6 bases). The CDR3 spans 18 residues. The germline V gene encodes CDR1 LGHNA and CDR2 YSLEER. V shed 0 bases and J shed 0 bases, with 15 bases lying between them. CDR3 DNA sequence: TGCGCCAGCAGCCAAGATCTTATAGCGGTTCTAGCCAAAAACATTCAGTACTTC. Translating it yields CASSQDLIAVLAKNIQYF.

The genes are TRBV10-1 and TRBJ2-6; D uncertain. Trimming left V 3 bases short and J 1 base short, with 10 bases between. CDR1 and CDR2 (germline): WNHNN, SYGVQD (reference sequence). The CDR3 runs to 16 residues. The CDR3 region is CASSDSYKSGANVLTF. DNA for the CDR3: TGCGCCAGCAGTGACAGTTACAAATCTGGGGCCAACGTCCTGACTTTC.

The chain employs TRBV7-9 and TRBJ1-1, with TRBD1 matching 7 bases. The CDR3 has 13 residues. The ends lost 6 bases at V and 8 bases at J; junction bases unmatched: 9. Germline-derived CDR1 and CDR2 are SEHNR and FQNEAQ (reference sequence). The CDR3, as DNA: TGTGCCAGCAGTCCGACGGGACAGTCAGAAGCTTTCTTT. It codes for CASSPTGQSEAFF.

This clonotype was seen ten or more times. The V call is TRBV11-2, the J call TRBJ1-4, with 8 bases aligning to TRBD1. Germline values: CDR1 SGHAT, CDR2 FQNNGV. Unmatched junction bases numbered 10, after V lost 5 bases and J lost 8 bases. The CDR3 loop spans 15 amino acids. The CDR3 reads CASSQDRGLKEKLFF. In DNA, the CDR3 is TGTGCCAGCAGCCAAGACAGGGGTTTAAAAGAAAAACTGTTTTTT.

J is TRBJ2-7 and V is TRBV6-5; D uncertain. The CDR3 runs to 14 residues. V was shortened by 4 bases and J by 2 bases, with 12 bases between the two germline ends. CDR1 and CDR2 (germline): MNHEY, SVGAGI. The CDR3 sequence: CASSSDIFTYEQYF. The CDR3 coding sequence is TGTGCCAGCAGTTCCGACATATTTACCTACGAGCAGTACTTC.

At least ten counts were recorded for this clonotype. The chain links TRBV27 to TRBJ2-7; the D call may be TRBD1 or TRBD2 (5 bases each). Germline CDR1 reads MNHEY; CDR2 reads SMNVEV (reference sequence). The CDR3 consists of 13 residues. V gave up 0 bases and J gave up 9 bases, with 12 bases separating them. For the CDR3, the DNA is TGTGCCAGCAGTTTATCGAGGGGCGGAGTGCAGTACTTC. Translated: CASSLSRGGVQYF.

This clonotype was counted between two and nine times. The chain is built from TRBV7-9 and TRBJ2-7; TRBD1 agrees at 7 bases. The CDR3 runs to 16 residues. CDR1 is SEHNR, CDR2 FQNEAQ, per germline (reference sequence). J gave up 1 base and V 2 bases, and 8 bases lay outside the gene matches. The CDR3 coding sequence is TGTGCCAGCAGCTTACTTGGGACAGAGAAGTCCTACGAGCAGTACTTC. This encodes CASSLLGTEKSYEQYF.

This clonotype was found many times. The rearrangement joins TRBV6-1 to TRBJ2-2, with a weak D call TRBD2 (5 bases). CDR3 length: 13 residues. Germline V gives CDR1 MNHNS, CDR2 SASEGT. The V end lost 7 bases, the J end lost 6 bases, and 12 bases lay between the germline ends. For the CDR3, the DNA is TGTGCCAGCACCCGAACCGGGGCCGGGGAGCTGTTTTTT. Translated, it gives CASTRTGAGELFF.

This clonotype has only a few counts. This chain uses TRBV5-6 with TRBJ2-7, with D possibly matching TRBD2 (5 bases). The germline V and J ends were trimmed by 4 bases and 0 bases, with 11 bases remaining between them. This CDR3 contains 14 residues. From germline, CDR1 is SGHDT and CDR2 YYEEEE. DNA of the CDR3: TGTGCCAGCAGCAGGATAGCGTTCTCCTACGAGCAGTACTTC. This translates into CASSRIAFSYEQYF.

The CDR3 DNA is TGTGCCAGTAGTACCGACAGGGTTGGGGGGAATCAGCCCCAGCATTTT. It specifies CASSTDRVGGNQPQHF. This rearrangement joins TRBV19 to TRBJ1-5, with 7 positions matching TRBD1. This CDR3 is 16 amino acids long. The germline V gene has CDR1 LNHDA and CDR2 SQIVND (reference sequence). V was pared by 4 bases and J by 4 bases, with 10 bases of the junction left unmatched. Complete variable domain (other parts from reference TRBV19 and TRBJ1-5): DGGITQSPKYLFRKEGQNVTLSCEQNLNHDAMYWYRQDPGQGLRLIYYSQIVNDFQKGDIAEGYSVSREKKESFPLTVTSAQKNPTAFYLCASSTDRVGGNQPQHFGDGTRLSIL.

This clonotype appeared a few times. CDR3 nucleotide sequence: TGCGCCAGCAGCCAAGAGGGCAGAGCCCAAGAGACCCAGTACTTC. Its translation is CASSQEGRAQETQYF. The chain recombines TRBV4-1 with TRBJ2-5, with D uncertain. The CDR3 extends over 15 amino acids. Trimming left V 0 bases short and J 1 base short, with 9 bases between. Germline loops: CDR1 MGHRA, CDR2 YSYEKL.

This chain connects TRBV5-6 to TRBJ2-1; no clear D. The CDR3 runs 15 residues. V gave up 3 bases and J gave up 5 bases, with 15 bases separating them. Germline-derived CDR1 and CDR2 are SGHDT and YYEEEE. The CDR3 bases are TGTGCCAGCAGCTCCTACCACCGCCTGGACAATGAGCAGTTCTTC. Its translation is CASSSYHRLDNEQFF. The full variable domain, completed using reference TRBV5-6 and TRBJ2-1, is DAGVTQSPTHLIKTRGQQVTLRCSPKSGHDTVSWYQQALGQGPQFIFQYYEEEERQRGNFPDRFSGHQFPNYSSELNVNALLLGDSALYLCASSSYHRLDNEQFFGPGTRLTVL.

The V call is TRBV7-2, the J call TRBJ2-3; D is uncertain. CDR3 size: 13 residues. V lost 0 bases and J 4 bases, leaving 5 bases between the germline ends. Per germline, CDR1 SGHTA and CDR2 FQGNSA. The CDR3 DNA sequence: TGTGCCAGCAGCTTAGCTTCAGCAGATACGCAGTATTTT. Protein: CASSLASADTQYF.

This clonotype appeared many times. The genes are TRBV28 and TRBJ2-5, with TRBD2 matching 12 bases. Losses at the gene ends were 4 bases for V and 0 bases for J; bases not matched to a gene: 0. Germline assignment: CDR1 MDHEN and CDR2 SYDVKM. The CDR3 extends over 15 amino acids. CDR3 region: CASSWTSGNQETQYF. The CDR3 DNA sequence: TGTGCCAGCAGTTGGACTAGCGGGAACCAAGAGACCCAGTACTTC.

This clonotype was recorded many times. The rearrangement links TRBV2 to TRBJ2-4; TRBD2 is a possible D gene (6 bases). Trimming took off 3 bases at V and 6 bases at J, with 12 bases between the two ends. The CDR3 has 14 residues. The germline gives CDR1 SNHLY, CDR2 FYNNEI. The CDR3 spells CASSDGGAPNIQYF. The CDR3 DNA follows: TGTGCCAGCAGTGATGGAGGGGCCCCAAACATTCAGTACTTC. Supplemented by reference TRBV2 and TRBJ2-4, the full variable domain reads EPEVTQTPSHQVTQMGQEVILRCVPISNHLYFYWYRQILGQKVEFLVSFYNNEISEKSEIFDDQFSVERPDGSNFTLKIRSTKLEDSAMYFCASSDGGAPNIQYFGAGTRLSVL.

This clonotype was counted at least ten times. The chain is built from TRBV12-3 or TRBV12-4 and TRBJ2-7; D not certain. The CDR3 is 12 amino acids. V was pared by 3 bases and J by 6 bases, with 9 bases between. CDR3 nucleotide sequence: TGTGCCAGCAGTTTTGGTGACGGCGAGCAGTACTTC. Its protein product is CASSFGDGEQYF.

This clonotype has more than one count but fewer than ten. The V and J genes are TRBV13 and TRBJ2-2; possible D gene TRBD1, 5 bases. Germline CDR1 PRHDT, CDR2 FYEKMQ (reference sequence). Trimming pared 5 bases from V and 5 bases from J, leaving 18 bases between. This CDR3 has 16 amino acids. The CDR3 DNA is TGTGCCAGCAGCCGAGTTACAGGATTGGGGACCGGGGAGCTGTTTTTT. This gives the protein CASSRVTGLGTGELFF.

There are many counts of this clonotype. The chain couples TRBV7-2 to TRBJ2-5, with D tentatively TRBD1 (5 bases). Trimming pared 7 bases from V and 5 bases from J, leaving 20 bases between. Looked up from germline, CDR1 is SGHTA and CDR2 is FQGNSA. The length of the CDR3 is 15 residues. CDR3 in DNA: TGTGCCAGCACCCCATTTGTCAGGGCTGGGGAGACCCAGTACTTC. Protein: CASTPFVRAGETQYF.

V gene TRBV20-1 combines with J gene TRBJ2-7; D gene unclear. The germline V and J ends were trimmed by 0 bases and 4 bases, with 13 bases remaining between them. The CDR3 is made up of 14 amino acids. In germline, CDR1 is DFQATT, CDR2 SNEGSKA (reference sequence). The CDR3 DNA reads TGCAGTGCTAGAGAGCCGGTCGGCACGTACGAGCAGTACTTC. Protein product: CSAREPVGTYEQYF.

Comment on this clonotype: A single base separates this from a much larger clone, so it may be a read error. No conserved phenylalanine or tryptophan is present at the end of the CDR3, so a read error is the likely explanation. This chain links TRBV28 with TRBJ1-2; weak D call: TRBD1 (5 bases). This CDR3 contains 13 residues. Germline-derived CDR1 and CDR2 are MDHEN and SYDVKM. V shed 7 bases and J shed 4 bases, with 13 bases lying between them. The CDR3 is CASTGSLFYGYTS. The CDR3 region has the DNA TGTGCCAGCACAGGGAGCCTCTTCTATGGCTACACCTCC.

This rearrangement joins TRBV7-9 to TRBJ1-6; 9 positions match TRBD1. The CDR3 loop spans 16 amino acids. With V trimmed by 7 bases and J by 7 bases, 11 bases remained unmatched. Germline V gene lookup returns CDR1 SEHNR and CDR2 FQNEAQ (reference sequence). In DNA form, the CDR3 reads TGTGCCAGCACCGGCCGGGACAGGGTCGAAAATTCACCCCTCCACTTT. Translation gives CASTGRDRVENSPLHF.